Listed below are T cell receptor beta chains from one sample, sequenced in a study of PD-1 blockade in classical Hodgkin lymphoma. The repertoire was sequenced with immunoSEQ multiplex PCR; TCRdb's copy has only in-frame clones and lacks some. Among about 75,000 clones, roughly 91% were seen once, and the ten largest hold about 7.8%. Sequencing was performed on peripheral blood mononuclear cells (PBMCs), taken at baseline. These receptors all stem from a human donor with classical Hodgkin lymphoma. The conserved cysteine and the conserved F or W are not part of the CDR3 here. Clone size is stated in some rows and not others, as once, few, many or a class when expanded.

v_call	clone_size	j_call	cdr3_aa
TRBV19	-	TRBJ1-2	ASSRESRTASNYGYT
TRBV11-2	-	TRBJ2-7	ASTQGWGYEQY
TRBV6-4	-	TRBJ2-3	ASSDSGLAGDTQY
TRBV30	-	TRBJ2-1	AWRGLAGVNEQF
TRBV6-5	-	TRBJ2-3	ASSYSAGTSTDTQY
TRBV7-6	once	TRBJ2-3	ASSSLPIAGTNTDTQY
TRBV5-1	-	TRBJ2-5	ASSWNGPQETQY
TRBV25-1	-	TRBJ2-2	ASNLQGNTGELF
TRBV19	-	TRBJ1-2	ASSSLGRDLDGYT
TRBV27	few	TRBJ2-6	ASSLGPGANVLT
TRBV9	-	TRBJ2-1	ASSVGTREQF
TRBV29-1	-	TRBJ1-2	SVGAGVNYGYT
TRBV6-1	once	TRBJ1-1	ASSENSGLAEAF
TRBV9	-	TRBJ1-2	ASSPGGPGLGYT
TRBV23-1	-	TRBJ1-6	ANPPADRFNSNSPLH
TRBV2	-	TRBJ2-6	ASSFQITSGANVLT
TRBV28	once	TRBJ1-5	ASSTRGNQPQH
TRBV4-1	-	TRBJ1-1	ASSQGYTEAF